The clone carrying this T cell receptor (beta chain) occurred a few times. Its cognate antigen is unknown. Gene names and germline refer to mouse. The DNA ends 4 residues before the CDR3 does, and the rest of the CDR3 is filled in from the germline J gene. Germline values: CDR1 LGHNA, CDR2 YSYQKL. This CDR3 is 16 amino acids long. With V trimmed by 0 bases and J by 4 bases, 4 bases remained unmatched. Sequencing templates came from extracted RNA that was reverse transcribed into cDNA. Data came from immunoSEQ multiplex PCR; TCRdb stores just in-frame clones and leaves some out. The table lists approximately 300,000 clones, with no singletons. This sample was taken from a study of CD8+ T cells in alopecia areata. Scientists pooled cutaneous lymph node cells and sorted them on CD4, CD8alpha, NKG2D, NKG2ACE and other markers. Findings and caveats of the study: An increase in clonality over normal scalp was evident in lesional scalp, especially alopecia totalis/universalis.

The sequence was collected from a C3H/HeJ mouse with alopecia areata. This strain's MHC haplotype is H2-k. This chain uses TRBV2 with TRBJ2-2; 8 bases line up with TRBD2. Sequencing input: CD4+ T cells sorted from a lymph node. The sequenced CDR3 bases are TGTGCCAGCAGCCAAGAGGGGGGGGCGATCACCGGG. Translation gives CASSQEGGAITG. The whole CDR3 is CASSQEGGAITGQLYF.